This TCR beta chain was sequenced in a study of cytomegalovirus exposure and HLA in healthy donors (dated 2017 in TCRdb). Background for the entire study: In an earlier analysis of 450 to 750 of the donors, less than 350 Gb of sequence data and 90 million to 120 million unique TCR beta sequences from 180 million or so T cells were reported. The study aimed to test whether cataloging public T cell receptors could reveal signatures of past pathogen exposure. Both class I and class II loci were covered by HLA typing, at four-digit resolution. The number of typed donors differed by locus: about 620-630 for A, B, C, DRB1 and DQB1; some 500 for DQA1; about 600 for DPA1; and some 470 for DPB1. In the later analysis, no new phenotypic data were used to find candidate immune exposures; instead, reliance was placed on TCR beta sequences and their occurrence across donors. A later genetic analysis used genome-wide SNP genotypes for about 60% of the roughly 670 donors, treating that subset as a discovery cohort. About 280 gigabases of sequencing data and tens of millions of unique TCR sequences were included in an early release covering around 650 HLA-typed donors. An earlier analysis of several hundred of the donors applied high-throughput TCR beta sequencing to assess whether each TCR beta V gene segment acted as functional or pseudogenic. Every discovery cohort repertoire had been produced on one sequencing platform. Using immunosequencing, the study profiled T cell repertoires from 666 subjects and related those repertoires to cytomegalovirus serostatus. Across about 380 genotyped donors of the cohort, an average of 235,054 unique TCR beta nucleotide sequences per donor were sequenced, and roughly a sixth of those sequences were non-productive. Four to six DR-DQ haplotypes were handled as single units for association and clustering, since linkage in the cohort was strong. Along with the roughly 710-subject first cohort, a separate validation cohort of more than 90 different subjects was used. To study patterns of TCR occurrence, a later analysis re-analyzed previously published TCR beta repertoires from 666 donors and added high-resolution HLA genotyping. Of the 398 genotyped donors, roughly 85% fell in the genetic ancestry cluster associated with self-reported Caucasian donors. Alongside the repertoire data, information on donor age, sex, ethnicity and CMV serostatus was compiled. High-throughput TCR immunosequencing, statistical association of individual TCRs with disease status, and machine learning were combined to predict cytomegalovirus infection status.

As regards this clone: No cognate antigen has been identified for it. Per-nucleotide qualities are absent, and no much larger clonotype sits a single base away.

From the cysteine up to the phenylalanine, the CDR3 has a length of 16 residues. The entry retains the CDR3 DNA only, 48 bases that are in frame from base 1. From a lookup of the germline V gene, CDR1 and CDR2 are MNHEY and SVGAGI. Relative to germline, V is 0 bases shorter and J is 4 bases shorter, with 13 bases between their ends. The library was generated by the immunoSEQ multiplex PCR assay. The multiplex PCR relied on a mix of 60 forward primers for TCR Vbeta segments and 13 reverse primers for TCR Jbeta segments. A multiplex PCR assay on genomic DNA amplified the CDR3 region of rearranged TCR beta genes. Amplified TCR beta libraries were sequenced as 87-base-pair reads on the Illumina HiSeq System. The authors processed their data as follows. A later analysis tallied roughly 80 million unique TCR beta chains across the 666 repertoires, and about 10 million of those chains were shared by two or more donors. Raw reads were error-corrected and collapsed into unique sequences by a nearest-neighbor algorithm in which closely related sequences were merged to remove PCR and sequencing errors. CDR3 sequences were aligned to IMGT reference sequences to assign V, D and J gene segments. Each retained sequence needed at least a six-nucleotide match to both a V gene segment and a J gene segment. Rearrangements were classified as productive when the CDR3 lacked stop codons and remained in frame with V and J, and all other rearrangements were classified as non-productive. CDR3 was defined by IMGT convention, running from the second conserved V-encoded cysteine to the conserved J-encoded phenylalanine. In an earlier analysis of roughly 580 of the donors, sequences lacking an unambiguous match to a single V gene segment were excluded. In an earlier analysis of several hundred of the donors, V segments were called functional above 56.7% productive rearrangements and were called segregating when the between-donor standard deviation exceeded 5%. A statistical classification framework was built to diagnose cytomegalovirus status from the catalog of TCR beta chain sequences. V and J gene assignment, in a later analysis, came from comparing TCR nucleotide sequences with IMGT/GENE-DB human TR gene sequences. A later analysis assigned CDR3 sequences and most-parsimonious VDJ recombination scenarios with the TCRdist pipeline. In a later analysis, each TCR beta chain was defined by its CDR3 amino acid sequence together with its V-gene family, and reads without a unique V-gene family were excluded. To address suspected cross-contamination and a sequencing artifact, a later analysis removed a few hundred highly shared, low-generation-probability nucleotide sequences. In a later analysis, a clonal expansion index for each public chain was calculated from normalized within-repertoire ranks of inferred template counts. Generation probabilities in a later analysis came from a VDJ recombination model fitted to out-of-frame rearrangements, and those results were checked against IGoR. In a later analysis, TCR-TCR, TCR-HLA and TCR-CMV co-occurrence was scored with hypergeometric tests, and a repertoire-size bias correction was applied to TCR pairs. To estimate false discovery rates, a later analysis permuted the HLA or CMV assignments 20 times. In a later analysis, co-occurring TCRs were grouped using DBSCAN, and TCRdist sequence similarity was added for clustering within HLA-allele-positive subsets. For co-occurrence clustering, repertoires with fewer than 30,000 or more than 120,000 public chains were excluded, along with a handful of repertoires with anomalous nucleotide sharing. This immuneACCESS table, as held by TCRdb, lists in-frame sequences with V and J called but not all clones. Of the missing ones, under half trace to an unresolved V gene in checked studies; the others have no known cause. Clone size and the V and J calls come from that table; the DNA yielded D and trimming. The sample data list approximately 240,000 clones, and 77% of these were observed just once. Clones ranked in the top ten supply 2.5% to 3.5% of the sample.

The cohort comprised hundreds of healthy bone marrow donors. All cohort members were sampled while nominally healthy, although unrecorded immune exposures were likely present. The donor tested CMV seropositive, placing the donor among the 289 seropositive members of the cohort. A peripheral blood sample was provided by each donor, and peripheral blood mononuclear cells were used for TCR beta sequencing. The Qiagen DNeasy Blood Extraction Kit was used to extract genomic DNA from the blood cell samples. General study outcomes and caveats: Assigning TCR associations to individual alleles was difficult when HLA alleles, especially DR and DQ, strongly co-occurred. The authors suggested that the approach could potentially be generalized to other disease states and immunological phenotypes. Immune exposure information for the cohort was limited to CMV serostatus. A later genetic analysis associated a missense DCLRE1C variant with V-gene and J-gene trimming of TCR beta chains, and an independent cohort replicated the association. According to a later analysis, TCR association rates differed among HLA loci, with DRB1 alleles showing the most associated TCRs and HLA-C alleles showing the fewest. Across donors, most TCR sequences were observed very rarely, whereas some public TCRs were present in many individuals. The sequencing pipeline was judged likely to have produced a cluster of highly shared sequence variants as a technical artifact. In a later analysis, HLA-associated TCR beta chains showed more clonal expansion and lower generation probabilities than non-associated chains that were equally common. The presence/absence analyses assumed that sequencing depth was roughly uniform across donors, and that assumption may not be true. In vitro tests confirmed that a few of the cytomegalovirus-associated TCR beta chains recognize cytomegalovirus antigens. In a later analysis, several top co-occurrence clusters were reported to appear linked to parvovirus B19, influenza, CMV and Epstein-Barr virus. A total of about 180 TCR beta chains were listed by the study as associated with cytomegalovirus. In an earlier analysis of some 540 of the donors, most TCR beta V segments appeared in productive rearrangements about 87% or about 30% of the time, broadly matching IMGT annotations. At a false discovery rate of 0.05, a later analysis linked under 20,000 TCR beta sequences to specific HLA alleles. Correlated functional status among segregating V segments might be attributable to linkage disequilibrium, but an unknown experimental factor could not be ruled out. A further reported finding was that TCR beta sequences accurately predicted the HLA-A and HLA-B alleles for most subjects in the first cohort. This cohort had only TCR beta chains sequenced, and the lack of alpha or paired-chain data limited which features could be detected. The earlier analysis of fewer than 750 of the donors excluded 15 to 20 rarely observed V segments, including chromosome 9 orphons, because counts were too low. Because HLA typing was missing for some donors at each locus, association tests included only the typed subset. The classifier was reported to diagnose cytomegalovirus status with high specificity and sensitivity in both the original cohort and the validation cohort. In a later genetic analysis, fewer N-insertions in productive TCRs were reported among donors in an Asian-associated ancestry cluster than the roughly 670-donor mean. Some IMGT-functional V segments, including TRBV6-2 and TRBV6-3, could not be told apart with the 87-base-pair reads, so those segments were excluded. Most CMV-associated TCR beta chains appeared to be HLA-restricted in a later analysis, and the HLA associations seemed to be driven largely by CMV exposure.

The sequence was obtained from a woman aged 60 to 75 in good health and CMV-seropositive. Recombination joined TRBV6-5 with TRBJ1-3; TRBD1 is possibly the D segment (6 matching bases). Sequenced sample: PBMCs. At the DNA level, the sequence is TGTGCCAGCAGTTACTCGGTGGGGGCGAGGGGAAACACCATATATTTT. This sequence encodes CASSYSVGARGNTIYF.